This is a list of T cell receptor beta chains from one sample in a study of blood T cells in healthy people across ages. TCRdb itself ran the 5' RACE reads through MiXCR, one entry per CDR3 protein. Here the sample spans about 570,000 distinct CDR3 sequences, roughly 29% being singletons. What was sequenced was blood. These receptors originate from a woman in her 70s in good health. The CDR3 runs from the conserved cysteine through the conserved F or W. A D gene is named only where the DNA matches it firmly. Expanded clones are given a class, and other clones once, few, many or no size at all.

.	few	TRBV9	TRBJ2-1	CASSSRLVSDEQFF	TGTGCCAGCAGCTCCCGGCTCGTTTCGGATGAGCAGTTCTTC
TRBD1	.	TRBV15	TRBJ1-4	CATSRDWTGVNEKLFF	TGTGCCACCAGCAGGGATTGGACAGGGGTAAATGAAAAACTGTTTTTT
.	once	TRBV20-1	TRBJ2-5	CSARVPGQGQETQYF	TGCAGTGCTAGAGTGCCGGGACAAGGACAAGAGACCCAGTACTTC
.	.	TRBV7-2	TRBJ1-3	CASSLAPPGSGNTIYF	TGTGCCAGCAGCTTAGCGCCCCCGGGCTCTGGAAACACCATATATTTT
.	.	TRBV7-2	TRBJ2-1	CASSLDTGPRNEQFF	TGTGCCAGCAGCTTGGATACGGGTCCTAGGAATGAGCAGTTCTTC
.	.	TRBV4-3	TRBJ1-4	CASSQGGTPGNEKLFF	TGCGCCAGCAGCCAAGGCGGGACACCCGGAAATGAAAAACTGTTTTTT
.	many	TRBV7-9	TRBJ2-5	CASRRALRGETQYF	TGTGCCAGCAGGAGAGCACTGAGGGGAGAGACCCAGTACTTC
.	few	TRBV29-1	TRBJ2-1	CSVAGRSSYNEQFF	TGCAGCGTGGCAGGGAGGAGCTCCTACAATGAGCAGTTCTTC
TRBD1	.	TRBV7-2	TRBJ1-6	CTSSPQGQGNSPLHF	TGTACCAGCAGCCCCCAGGGACAGGGGAATTCACCCCTCCACTTT
.	.	TRBV4-1	TRBJ2-5	CASSQGMVGQGLYEQCF	TGCGCCAGCAGCCAAGGGATGGTGGGGCAGGGCCTCTACGAGCAGTGCTTC
.	.	TRBV6-5	TRBJ1-2	CASRRGVNYGYTF	TGTGCCAGCCGTCGAGGGGTTAACTATGGCTACACCTTC
.	.	TRBV12-3/TRBV12-4	TRBJ1-3	CASSLFGNTIYF	TGTGCCAGCAGTTTATTTGGAAACACCATATATTTT
.	.	TRBV4-3	TRBJ1-1	CASSLQPRDTEAFF	TGCGCCAGCAGCCTTCAGCCGAGGGACACTGAAGCTTTCTTT
TRBD1	few	TRBV2	TRBJ2-7	CASSRDRGIYEQYF	TGTGCCAGCAGCCGGGACAGAGGTATCTACGAGCAGTACTTC
TRBD1	many	TRBV28	TRBJ2-7	CASRTGIYEQYF	TGTGCCAGCAGGACAGGGATCTACGAGCAGTACTTC
.	few	TRBV5-1	TRBJ1-5	CASSLGDGPQHF	TGCGCCAGCAGCTTGGGGGACGGGCCCCAGCATTTT
.	few	TRBV5-1	TRBJ1-3	CASSLPGTPGNTIYF	TGCGCCAGCAGCTTGCCCGGGACACCAGGAAACACCATATATTTT
.	few	TRBV9	TRBJ2-3	CASSVGNRAQYF	TGTGCCAGCAGCGTAGGCAATCGAGCGCAGTATTTT
.	.	TRBV12-3/TRBV12-4	TRBJ2-2	CASSRGGTYNTGELFF	TGTGCCAGCAGCCGAGGTGGGACATACAACACCGGGGAGCTGTTTTTT
TRBD1	.	TRBV5-5	TRBJ1-6	CASSSGTGSSPLHF	TGTGCCAGCAGCTCCGGGACAGGGAGTTCACCCCTCCACTTT
TRBD1	.	TRBV5-1	TRBJ1-1	CASSLPGQGVYTEAFF	TGCGCCAGCAGCTTGCCGGGACAGGGGGTGTACACTGAAGCTTTCTTT
.	.	TRBV20-1	TRBJ1-6	CSAAPAPLHF	TGCAGTGCTGCCCCAGCACCCCTCCACTTT
TRBD2	few	TRBV20-1	TRBJ2-1	CSISGGRTNEQFF	TGCAGTATTAGCGGGGGGAGGACCAATGAGCAGTTCTTC